The next 30 T cell receptor beta chains were all read from a single sample in a study of blood T cell repertoires in COVID-19 (dated by TCRdb to 2020 to 2021). The method was the immunoSEQ multiplex PCR assay. Sourced from immuneACCESS, this table was stored by TCRdb with only in-frame sequences that have V and J called. A share of the clones is absent; for the studies checked, an unresolved V gene accounts for under half, and the remainder has no known explanation. The sample profile shows 90,000 to 110,000 clones; about 78% of them were found once. Together, the top ten hold about 4.5% of the sample. The specimen was peripheral blood. These receptors all stem from a human donor in a cohort sampled during active or convalescent COVID-19.

The chain couples TRBV9 to TRBJ1-4, with 7 bases lining up with TRBD1. V lost 5 bases, J lost 7 bases, and 8 bases stayed unmatched. This CDR3 spans 14 amino acids. CDR1 is SGDLS, CDR2 YYNGEE, per germline. The CDR3 reads CASSEQGFFEKLFF. The CDR3 bases are TGTGCCAGCAGTGAACAGGGGTTTTTTGAAAAACTGTTTTTT.

The V and J genes are TRBV7-9 and TRBJ1-6; D is unresolved. Germline values: CDR1 SEHNR, CDR2 FQNEAQ (reference sequence). Trimming shortened V by 7 bases and J by 7 bases, and 8 bases separated the two germline ends. The CDR3 contains 12 residues. The CDR3 loop is CASTYGNSPLHF. CDR3 nucleotides: TGTGCCAGCACCTACGGGAATTCACCCCTCCACTTT.

The chain employs TRBV30 and TRBJ1-5; 8 bases agree with TRBD1. Trimming cost V 2 bases and J 0 bases; bases outside gene matches: 21. The germline V gene has CDR1 GTSNPN and CDR2 SVGIG (reference sequence). CDR3 length: 21 amino acids. The DNA of the CDR3 is TGTGCCTGGAGTAGGTTAGGGCCGACAGGGGCGCCCCGATTTAGCAATCAGCCCCAGCATTTT. Its protein is CAWSRLGPTGAPRFSNQPQHF.

This chain joins TRBV6-5 and TRBJ2-7; maybe TRBD1 (5 bases). V lost 7 bases and J 5 bases, leaving 21 bases between the germline ends. The CDR3 runs 15 residues. Germline V gene sequence: CDR1 MNHEY, CDR2 SVGAGI. CDR3 DNA: TGTGCCAGCACCAGGGCGGCGGCATCCTTGAACGAGCAGTACTTC. Residues: CASTRAAASLNEQYF.

The chain joins TRBV11-2 to TRBJ2-7, with 7 nucleotides matching TRBD2. CDR1 is SGHAT and CDR2 is FQNNGV in the germline V gene. J lost 0 bases, V lost 5 bases, and 16 bases had no gene match. This CDR3 contains 18 residues. As DNA, the CDR3 is TGTGCCAGCAGCCAACTAATCCAGAGCGGGACCTACTCCTACGAGCAGTACTTC. Its translation: CASSQLIQSGTYSYEQYF. The whole variable domain, remainder taken from reference TRBV11-2 and TRBJ2-7, is EAGVAQSPRYKIIEKRQSVAFWCNPISGHATLYWYQQILGQGPKLLIQFQNNGVVDDSQLPKDRFSAERLKGVDSTLKIQPAKLEDSAVYLCASSQLIQSGTYSYEQYFGPGTRLTVT.

The chain combines TRBV2 with TRBJ1-2; TRBD1 aligns across 7 bases. The CDR3 is made up of 13 amino acids. CDR1 and CDR2 (germline): SNHLY, FYNNEI. V shed 2 bases, J shed 8 bases, and the junction held 5 bases outside the gene matches. This CDR3 reads CASSENRGWGYTF. CDR3 nucleotide sequence: TGTGCCAGCAGTGAAAACAGGGGCTGGGGCTACACCTTC.

The J gene is TRBJ2-3, the V gene TRBV7-2, with 14 bases lining up with TRBD2. The CDR3 runs 15 residues. V gave up 4 bases and J gave up 4 bases; unmatched junction bases: 1. The germline gives CDR1 SGHTA, CDR2 FQGNSA. CDR3 residues: CASSSGLAGADTQYF. CDR3 nucleotides: TGTGCCAGCAGCTCGGGACTAGCGGGAGCAGATACGCAGTATTTT.

In its sample, this clone was seen a few times. This chain uses TRBV14 with TRBJ2-5; TRBD1 aligns across 7 bases. The CDR3 extends over 13 amino acids. Germline V gene lookup returns CDR1 SGHDN and CDR2 FVKESK. The V and J ends lost 4 bases and 2 bases, in that order; junction bases with no gene match: 1. DNA of the CDR3: TGTGCCAGCAGCCTCAGGGGGCAAGAGACCCAGTACTTC. Encoded protein: CASSLRGQETQYF.

V is TRBV9 and J is TRBJ1-4; tentatively, D is TRBD1 (5 bases). Germline V gene data show CDR1 as SGDLS and CDR2 as YYNGEE. Deletions cut 0 bases from V and 5 bases from J, with 17 bases between. There are 17 residues in the CDR3. CDR3 amino acids: CASSVGQFPIGNEKLFF. As DNA, the CDR3 is TGTGCCAGCAGCGTAGGACAGTTTCCTATTGGGAATGAAAAACTGTTTTTT.

The rearrangement uses TRBV7-9 and TRBJ2-4; 8 nucleotides agree with TRBD2. The ends lost 5 bases at V and 6 bases at J; junction bases unmatched: 12. This CDR3 has 16 residues. Germline values: CDR1 SEHNR, CDR2 FQNEAQ (reference sequence). CDR3 loop: CASSPSPPGGVNIQYF. Here the CDR3 DNA reads TGTGCCAGCAGCCCTTCCCCCCCGGGAGGGGTAAACATTCAGTACTTC.

The rearrangement joins TRBV18 to TRBJ2-7, with 11 nucleotides matching TRBD2. This CDR3 is built from 16 residues. CDR1 KGHSH and CDR2 LQKENI come from the germline V gene. With V trimmed by 3 bases and J by 1 base, 5 bases remained unmatched. Written as DNA, the CDR3 is TGTGCCAGCTCACCCACTAGCGGGAGAGGGTCCTACGAGCAGTACTTC. It encodes CASSPTSGRGSYEQYF.

V gene TRBV7-8 combines with J gene TRBJ2-7, with D uncertain. This CDR3 region has 16 residues. CDR1 SGHVS and CDR2 FQNEAQ come from the germline V gene. V shed 2 bases and J shed 4 bases, with 18 bases lying between them. The CDR3 is CASSLIRDTNTYEQYF. CDR3 nucleotides: TGTGCCAGCAGCTTAATTCGTGACACGAATACTTACGAGCAGTACTTC.

The CDR3, as DNA: TGTGCCAGCAGCTTTCCAGGGTCGGGAAACACCATATATTTT. Amino acid sequence: CASSFPGSGNTIYF. The chain combines TRBV5-6 with TRBJ1-3; tentative D call: TRBD1 (5 bases). The CDR3 has 14 residues. Between the trimmed V and J ends, which lost 2 bases and 4 bases, there was a span of 10 bases. CDR1 and CDR2 (germline): SGHDT, YYEEEE.

This clone was counted only a few times. The CDR3 sequence: CASSYSKSGVSKNNEQFF. The CDR3 region has the DNA TGTGCCAGCAGTTACTCAAAATCCGGGGTCTCCAAAAACAATGAGCAGTTCTTC. The rearrangement uses TRBV6-2 or TRBV6-3 and TRBJ2-1; D might be TRBD2 (5 bases). CDR1 is MNHEY and CDR2 is SVGEGT in the germline V gene. The CDR3 sequence is 18 residues long. Trimming took 0 bases from V and 5 from J, leaving 20 bases between them.

This chain's CDR3 is CASSIWSPGANVLTF. CDR3 sequence (DNA): TGTGCCAGCAGCATTTGGAGCCCTGGGGCCAACGTCCTGACTTTC. The chain has TRBV9 and TRBJ2-6; D remains unclear. The CDR3 consists of 15 residues. V was trimmed by 4 bases and J by 2 bases, leaving 10 bases between them. Germline V gene sequence: CDR1 SGDLS, CDR2 YYNGEE.

The CDR3 sequence: CASIPAGRRFAKNIQYF. The CDR3 DNA follows: TGTGCCAGCATCCCCGCGGGACGGAGATTTGCCAAAAACATTCAGTACTTC. The chain is built from TRBV28 and TRBJ2-4, with a weak D call TRBD2 (6 bases). V lost 7 bases and J lost 1, with 20 bases in between. The CDR3 length is 17 residues. The germline V gene has CDR1 MDHEN and CDR2 SYDVKM.

This clone was counted a few times. The chain carries TRBV19 and TRBJ2-1; D is possibly TRBD1 (6 bases). Trimming took 6 bases from V and 5 from J, leaving 14 bases between them. The CDR3 length is 14 residues. Germline V gene data show CDR1 as LNHDA and CDR2 as SQIVND (reference sequence). The CDR3 spells CASSLGGTNNEQFF. DNA of the CDR3: TGTGCCAGTAGCCTAGGTGGGACAAACAATGAGCAGTTCTTC. Drawing the rest from reference TRBV19 and TRBJ2-1, the complete variable domain is DGGITQSPKYLFRKEGQNVTLSCEQNLNHDAMYWYRQDPGQGLRLIYYSQIVNDFQKGDIAEGYSVSREKKESFPLTVTSAQKNPTAFYLCASSLGGTNNEQFFGPGTRLTVL.

The genes are TRBV28 and TRBJ2-5; D ambiguous. Trimming took 1 base from V and 5 from J, leaving 8 bases between them. Per germline, CDR1 MDHEN and CDR2 SYDVKM. This CDR3 comprises 13 residues. This CDR3 reads CASSLYGSETQYF. The CDR3 DNA sequence: TGTGCCAGCAGTTTATACGGGTCGGAGACCCAGTACTTC.

The V call is TRBV7-2, the J call TRBJ2-2, with 7 nucleotides matching TRBD2. CDR1 SGHTA and CDR2 FQGNSA come from the germline V gene. The junction had 7 bases not matched to a gene; V was cut back by 1 base and J by 5 bases. This CDR3 comprises 16 residues. The CDR3 protein is CASSLELALRTGELFF. CDR3 bases: TGTGCCAGCAGCTTAGAACTAGCGTTGAGGACCGGGGAGCTGTTTTTT. The full variable domain, with the rest looked up from reference TRBV7-2 and TRBJ2-2, is GAGVSQSPSNKVTEKGKDVELRCDPISGHTALYWYRQSLGQGLEFLIYFQGNSAPDKSGLPSDRFSAERTGGSVSTLTIQRTQQEDSAVYLCASSLELALRTGELFFGEGSRLTVL.

This sequence joins TRBV11-2 and TRBJ1-1; tentatively, D is TRBD1 (5 bases). V was trimmed by 6 bases and J by 4 bases, leaving 18 bases between them. Germline CDR1 SGHAT, CDR2 FQNNGV. This CDR3 has 15 amino acids. CDR3 amino acids: CASRSGQGLGTEAFF. The CDR3, as DNA: TGTGCCAGCAGGAGTGGTCAGGGTTTAGGCACTGAAGCTTTCTTT.

The chain employs TRBV18 and TRBJ2-2; D is unresolved. The V gene's germline CDR1 is KGHSH and CDR2 LQKENI. The CDR3 consists of 13 residues. Trimming stripped 0 bases from V and 7 bases from J, with 6 bases between. CDR3 amino acids: CASSPPQVGELFF. The CDR3 nucleotides are TGTGCCAGCTCACCACCGCAGGTCGGGGAGCTGTTTTTT. Drawing the rest from reference TRBV18 and TRBJ2-2, the complete variable domain is NAGVMQNPRHLVRRRGQEARLRCSPMKGHSHVYWYRQLPEEGLKFMVYLQKENIIDESGMPKERFSAEFPKEGPSILRIQQVVRGDSAAYFCASSPPQVGELFFGEGSRLTVL.

V is TRBV5-1 and J is TRBJ2-1, with 8 bases aligning to TRBD1. With V trimmed by 4 bases and J by 6 bases, 6 bases remained unmatched. Germline CDR1 SGHRS, CDR2 YFSETQ. There are 14 residues in the CDR3. DNA of the CDR3: TGCGCCAGCAGCATCCTACAGGGGGTCAATGAGCAGTTCTTC. Its protein is CASSILQGVNEQFF.

This clone was recorded once. This chain uses TRBV28 with TRBJ1-5, with a possible D match to TRBD1 (6 bases). The CDR3 extends over 15 amino acids. The V and J ends lost 2 bases and 7 bases respectively, with 15 bases between them. Germline loops: CDR1 MDHEN, CDR2 SYDVKM. The CDR3 nucleotides are TGTGCCAGCAGTTTACTCGGGGAACAGGGCCAGCCCCAGCATTTT. It encodes CASSLLGEQGQPQHF.

CDR3 sequence (DNA): TGTGCTAGTGGTTTCAGGCAGGGGAGCACAGATACGCAGTATTTT. Residues: CASGFRQGSTDTQYF. The V and J genes are TRBV12-5 and TRBJ2-3; a possible D gene is TRBD1 (6 bases). Trimming removed 3 bases from V and 0 bases from J, with 10 bases in between. The V gene's germline CDR1 is LGHNT and CDR2 FRNRAP. The CDR3 has 15 residues.

The chain joins TRBV28 to TRBJ2-5; the D gene is possibly TRBD2 (5 bases). The CDR3 spans 13 residues. The V end lost 7 bases, the J end lost 0 bases, and 9 bases lay between the germline ends. Germline values: CDR1 MDHEN, CDR2 SYDVKM. The CDR3 loop is CASTRTYQETQYF. CDR3 DNA: TGTGCCAGCACTAGGACTTACCAAGAGACCCAGTACTTC.

V gene TRBV6-9 combines with J gene TRBJ1-1; D is unclear. The CDR3 covers 13 residues. Germline lookup yields CDR1 MNHGY and CDR2 SVAAGI. Trimming removed 1 base from V and 10 bases from J, with 13 bases in between. The CDR3 sequence: CASSYCEVPRAFF. CDR3 DNA sequence: TGTGCCAGCAGTTATTGCGAGGTGCCTAGAGCTTTCTTT.

This clone was seen only once. The V gene is TRBV5-1, the J gene TRBJ2-1; D is possibly TRBD1 (6 bases). CDR3 length: 15 amino acids. V was cut by 0 bases and J by 3 bases, with 10 bases left in between. Germline V gene data show CDR1 as SGHRS and CDR2 as YFSETQ. This chain's CDR3 is CASSLDRAFYNEQFF. The CDR3 coding sequence is TGCGCCAGCAGCTTGGACAGGGCCTTCTACAATGAGCAGTTCTTC.

The chain couples TRBV2 to TRBJ2-2; D gene ambiguous. The CDR3 has 13 amino acids. Germline V gene data show CDR1 as SNHLY and CDR2 as FYNNEI. The V gene lost 5 bases and the J gene lost 7 bases, with 11 bases spanning the gap. The CDR3 protein is CASSITEIGELFF. In DNA form, the CDR3 reads TGTGCCAGCAGTATTACAGAGATCGGGGAGCTGTTTTTT. The variable domain in full, completed from reference TRBV2 and TRBJ2-2, reads EPEVTQTPSHQVTQMGQEVILRCVPISNHLYFYWYRQILGQKVEFLVSFYNNEISEKSEIFDDQFSVERPDGSNFTLKIRSTKLEDSAMYFCASSITEIGELFFGEGSRLTVL.

In DNA form, the CDR3 reads TGCGCCAGCAGCTCCCCGGGACAGCACGAGCAGTACTTC. Amino acids: CASSSPGQHEQYF. This chain joins TRBV5-1 and TRBJ2-7; TRBD1 agrees at 7 bases. The CDR3 totals 13 residues. V lost 3 bases, J lost 5 bases, and 5 bases stayed unmatched. Germline V gene lookup returns CDR1 SGHRS and CDR2 YFSETQ.

J is TRBJ2-7 and V is TRBV5-4, with D unresolved. The germline V gene encodes CDR1 SGHNT and CDR2 YYREEE (reference sequence). The V end was cut by 3 bases, the J end by 0 bases, with 7 bases between. CDR3 length equals 13 residues. CDR3 DNA: TGTGCCAGCAGCTCCCCCCACTCCTACGAGCAGTACTTC. It encodes CASSSPHSYEQYF.